This is a list of T cell receptor beta chains from one sample in a study of T cell responses to AZD1222 COVID-19 vaccine. Profiling relied on immunoSEQ multiplex PCR, and the TCRdb table lists in-frame clones only, not all of them. The sample lists some 150,000 clones, approximately 90% occurring once. This specimen consisted of peripheral blood, obtained on day 0 of AZD1222 vaccination. The receptor source for this set is an adult in good health. The CDR3 runs from the conserved cysteine through the conserved F or W. The D gene is left open where the match is weak. A row's size may be missing; if present it is once, few, many or a size class.

abundance | d_gene | len | j_gene | v_gene | CDR3nt | CDR3aa
once | NA | 13 | TRBJ1-2 | TRBV7-2 | TGTGCCAGCAGCTTAGGCAGCACCTATGGCTACACCTTC | CASSLGSTYGYTF
few | TRBD2 | 16 | TRBJ2-7 | TRBV9 | TGTGCCAGCAGCGCCGACGGGCGACTAGCGGGCGGCGAGCAGTACTTC | CASSADGRLAGGEQYF
once | NA | 13 | TRBJ1-4 | TRBV11-2 | TGTGCCAGCAGCGCAGGACGACCGGAAAAACTGTTTTTT | CASSAGRPEKLFF
NA | TRBD2 | 16 | TRBJ2-1 | TRBV11-1 | TGTGCCAGCAGCCCGGGGACTAGCGGGAGAATGGATGAGCAGTTCTTC | CASSPGTSGRMDEQFF
once | NA | 12 | TRBJ2-1 | TRBV29-1 | TGCAGCGTCACTCAAGAGGGCAATGAGCAGTTCTTC | CSVTQEGNEQFF
NA | NA | 12 | TRBJ1-5 | TRBV1 | TGCACCAGCAGCCGCGGGGGTCAGCCCCAGCATTTT | CTSSRGGQPQHF
NA | NA | 15 | TRBJ2-3 | TRBV19 | TGTGCCAGTAGTTCCTCCGGGATCAGCACAGATACGCAGTATTTT | CASSSSGISTDTQYF
NA | NA | 14 | TRBJ2-3 | TRBV10-1 | TGCGCCAGCAGTAAGCAGTATCGCACAGATACGCAGTATTTT | CASSKQYRTDTQYF
NA | NA | 14 | TRBJ1-2 | TRBV5-5 | TGTGCCAGCAGCACGGAGTTTCTTGGGTATGGCTACACCTTC | CASSTEFLGYGYTF
NA | NA | 16 | TRBJ2-7 | TRBV5-8 | TGTGCCAGCAGCCAGGGGTCTTCACGCCACCGCTACGAGCAGTACTTC | CASSQGSSRHRYEQYF
NA | TRBD2 | 13 | TRBJ2-7 | TRBV28 | TGTGCCAGCAAAAGCGGGAGTGCGTACGAGCAGTACTTC | CASKSGSAYEQYF
NA | TRBD1 | 16 | TRBJ2-7 | TRBV7-2 | TGTGCCAGCAGCGAGCAACCGGGACAGGGCCCCTACGAGCAGTACTTC | CASSEQPGQGPYEQYF
NA | NA | 15 | TRBJ1-1 | TRBV7-9 | TGTGCCGTGCCAGGAGAAGGGGCCCTGAACACTGAAGCTTTCTTT | CAVPGEGALNTEAFF
few | TRBD2 | 17 | TRBJ2-2 | TRBV28 | TGTGCCAGCAGTTTATTGGCTAGCGGGAGGTTTACCGGGGAGCTGTTTTTT | CASSLLASGRFTGELFF
NA | NA | 16 | TRBJ2-3 | TRBV5-1 | TGCGCCAGCAGCTTGGGTCCAGGAGCGTCCACAGATACGCAGTATTTT | CASSLGPGASTDTQYF
NA | NA | 11 | TRBJ2-7 | TRBV30 | TGTGCCGGGACCTTGTACTACGAGCAGTACTTC | CAGTLYYEQYF
NA | NA | 10 | TRBJ1-2 | TRBV20-1 | TGCAGTGCTGCTGGGTATGGCTACACCTTC | CSAAGYGYTF
NA | NA | 14 | TRBJ2-3 | TRBV7-2 | TGTGCCAGCAGCCCCCGGGACCGTCCAGATACGCAGTATTTT | CASSPRDRPDTQYF
NA | NA | 13 | TRBJ1-3 | TRBV7-2 | TGTGCCAGCAGCACCACTGGGGGAAACACCATATATTTT | CASSTTGGNTIYF
NA | TRBD1 | 17 | TRBJ1-3 | TRBV7-9 | TGTGCCAGCAGCTTAACAGGGACAGCCAGGCTTGGGGACACCATATATTTT | CASSLTGTARLGDTIYF
once | NA | 11 | TRBJ2-6 | TRBV11-2 | TGTGCCAGCCGGGGGGCCAACGTCCTGACTTTC | CASRGANVLTF
NA | NA | 16 | TRBJ2-5 | TRBV5-5 | TGTGCCAGCAGCTTGGTGGCGGCATACAGGAGAGAGACCCAGTACTTC | CASSLVAAYRRETQYF
NA | NA | 13 | TRBJ2-7 | TRBV6-6 | TGTGCCTGCTCCGGGGCCCCTGCCTACGAGCAGTACTTC | CACSGAPAYEQYF
NA | NA | 13 | TRBJ2-2 | TRBV29-1 | TGCAGCGTTTCAACCTCGGGCGTCAGGGAGCTGTTTTTT | CSVSTSGVRELFF
NA | NA | 16 | TRBJ2-3 | TRBV7-8 | TGTGCCAGCAGCTTAAGGCAGGACTCTAGCACAGATACGCAGTATTTT | CASSLRQDSSTDTQYF